The sequence of this TCR beta chain was determined in a study of blood T cell repertoires in COVID-19. Repertoires were generated with immunoSEQ multiplex PCR, while TCRdb's copy carries only in-frame clones and drops some. Of more than 300,000 clones in the sample, more than 70% were seen once. The CDR3 spans 14 residues. Trimming pared 2 bases from V and 0 bases from J, leaving 8 bases between. Germline assignment: CDR1 LGHDT and CDR2 YNNKEL (reference sequence). The rearrangement links TRBV3-1 (or the pseudogene TRBV3-2) to TRBJ2-7; D remains unclear. The sequencing input was PBMCs or T cells enriched from blood (not recorded which). This clonotype was sampled from a young woman who had recovered from COVID-19. CDR3: CASSQNEHSYEQYF. The CDR3 bases are TGTGCCAGCAGCCAAAATGAGCACTCCTACGAGCAGTACTTC.